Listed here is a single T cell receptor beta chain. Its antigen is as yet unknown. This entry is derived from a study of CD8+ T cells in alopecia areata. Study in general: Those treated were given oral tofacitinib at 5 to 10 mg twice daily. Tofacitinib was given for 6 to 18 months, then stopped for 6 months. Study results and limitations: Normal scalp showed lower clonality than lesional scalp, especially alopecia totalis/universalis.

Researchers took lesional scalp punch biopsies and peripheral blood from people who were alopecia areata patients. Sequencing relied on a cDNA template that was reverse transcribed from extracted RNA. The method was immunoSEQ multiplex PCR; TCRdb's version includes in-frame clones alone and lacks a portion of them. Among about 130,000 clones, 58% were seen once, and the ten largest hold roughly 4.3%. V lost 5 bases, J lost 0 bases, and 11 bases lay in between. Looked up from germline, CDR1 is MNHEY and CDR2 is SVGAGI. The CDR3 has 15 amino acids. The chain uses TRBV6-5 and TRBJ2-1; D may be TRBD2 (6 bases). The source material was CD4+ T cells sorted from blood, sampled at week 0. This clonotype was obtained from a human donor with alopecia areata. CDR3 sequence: CASSGRLSSYNEQFF. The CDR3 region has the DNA TGTGCCAGCAGTGGGAGGTTAAGCTCCTACAATGAGCAGTTCTTC.